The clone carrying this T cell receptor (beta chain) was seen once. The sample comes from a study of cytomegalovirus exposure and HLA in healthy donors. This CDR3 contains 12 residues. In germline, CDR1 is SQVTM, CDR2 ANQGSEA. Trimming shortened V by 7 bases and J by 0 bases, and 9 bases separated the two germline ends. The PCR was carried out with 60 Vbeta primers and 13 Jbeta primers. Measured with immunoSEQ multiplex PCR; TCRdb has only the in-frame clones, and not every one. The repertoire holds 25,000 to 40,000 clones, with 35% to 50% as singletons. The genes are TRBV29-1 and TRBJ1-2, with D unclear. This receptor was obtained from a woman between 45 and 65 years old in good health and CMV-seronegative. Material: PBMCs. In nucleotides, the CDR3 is TGCAGCGGGCAAGAAGCTAACTATGGCTACACCTTC. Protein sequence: CSGQEANYGYTF.